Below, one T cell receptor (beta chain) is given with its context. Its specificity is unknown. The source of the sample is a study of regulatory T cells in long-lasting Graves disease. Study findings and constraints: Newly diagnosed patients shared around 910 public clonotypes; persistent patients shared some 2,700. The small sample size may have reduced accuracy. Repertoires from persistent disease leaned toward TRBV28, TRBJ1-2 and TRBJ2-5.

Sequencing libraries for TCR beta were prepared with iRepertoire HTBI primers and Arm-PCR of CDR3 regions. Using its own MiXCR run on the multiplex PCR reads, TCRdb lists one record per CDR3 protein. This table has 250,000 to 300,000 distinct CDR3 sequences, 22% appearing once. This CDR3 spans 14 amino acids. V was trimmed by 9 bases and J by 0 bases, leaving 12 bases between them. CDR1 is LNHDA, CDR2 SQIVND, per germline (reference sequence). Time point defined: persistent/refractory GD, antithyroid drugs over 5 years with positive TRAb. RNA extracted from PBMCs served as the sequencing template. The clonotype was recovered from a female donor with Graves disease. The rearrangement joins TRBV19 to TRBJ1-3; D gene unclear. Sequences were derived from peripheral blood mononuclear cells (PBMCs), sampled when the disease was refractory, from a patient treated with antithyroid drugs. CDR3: CARRPKSSGNTIYF. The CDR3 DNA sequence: TGTGCCAGGAGACCGAAGAGCTCTGGAAACACCATATATTTT.